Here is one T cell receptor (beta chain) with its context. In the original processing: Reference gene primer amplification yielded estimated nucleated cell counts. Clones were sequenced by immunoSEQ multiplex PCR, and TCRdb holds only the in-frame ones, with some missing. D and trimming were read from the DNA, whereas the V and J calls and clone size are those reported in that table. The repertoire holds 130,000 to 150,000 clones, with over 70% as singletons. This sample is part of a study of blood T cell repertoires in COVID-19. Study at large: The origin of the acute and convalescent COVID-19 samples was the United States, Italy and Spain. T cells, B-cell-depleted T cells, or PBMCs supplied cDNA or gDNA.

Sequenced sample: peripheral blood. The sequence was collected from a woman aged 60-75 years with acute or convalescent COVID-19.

The CDR3 sequence: CASRHRDFKKADTQYF. The CDR3 DNA reads TGCGCCAGCAGACACCGGGACTTTAAAAAGGCAGATACGCAGTATTTT. V is TRBV10-1 and J is TRBJ2-3; D might be TRBD2 (6 bases). The germline V and J ends were trimmed by 6 bases and 4 bases, with 20 bases remaining between them. Germline CDR1 is WNHNN and CDR2 is SYGVQD (reference sequence). The CDR3 sequence is 16 residues long.